The rows below give T cell receptor beta chains drawn from one sample of a study of CD8+ T cells in alopecia areata. Repertoires were generated with immunoSEQ multiplex PCR, while TCRdb's copy carries only in-frame clones and drops some. The table lists around 300,000 clones, approximately 60% of them singletons. The sample consisted of CD4+ T cells sorted from blood, taken around week 54, from a patient treated with tofacitinib. The receptors stem from a human donor with alopecia areata. The CDR3 runs from the conserved cysteine through the conserved F or W. A D gene is named only where the DNA matches it firmly. A row's size may be missing; if present it is once, few, many or a size class.

clone_size: -
v_call: TRBV7-2
d_call: TRBD2
j_call: TRBJ2-5
cdr3_nt: TGTGCCAGCACCAAACTAGCGGGCCAAGAGACCCAGTACTTC
cdr3_aa: CASTKLAGQETQYF

clone_size: -
v_call: TRBV30
d_call: TRBD1
j_call: TRBJ2-6
cdr3_nt: TGTGCCTGGAGTGGGGCCCCGACAGGGGGTGCCAACGTCCTGACTTTC
cdr3_aa: CAWSGAPTGGANVLTF

clone_size: -
v_call: TRBV27
d_call: -
j_call: TRBJ2-7
cdr3_nt: TGTGCCAGCTCCCGCCACAGTCTAGCCCCGGGCGAGCAGTACTTC
cdr3_aa: CASSRHSLAPGEQYF

clone_size: -
v_call: TRBV7-2
d_call: -
j_call: TRBJ1-3
cdr3_nt: TGTGCCAGCAGCTTAGGCGCCCGGGGTAGTGGAAACACCATATATTTT
cdr3_aa: CASSLGARGSGNTIYF

clone_size: -
v_call: TRBV29-1
d_call: -
j_call: TRBJ1-5
cdr3_nt: TGCAGCGTTGAAGAGGGGCTTGACCAGCCCCAGCATTTT
cdr3_aa: CSVEEGLDQPQHF

clone_size: few
v_call: TRBV4-3
d_call: TRBD2
j_call: TRBJ2-1
cdr3_nt: TGCGCCAGCAGCCAGAACGCGGGACTAGCGGGGTCGGAGCAGTTCTTC
cdr3_aa: CASSQNAGLAGSEQFF

clone_size: -
v_call: TRBV29-1
d_call: -
j_call: TRBJ2-7
cdr3_nt: TGCAGCGTTAAAGGGAGCTCCTACGAGCAGTACTTC
cdr3_aa: CSVKGSSYEQYF

clone_size: few
v_call: TRBV7-3
d_call: TRBD2
j_call: TRBJ2-1
cdr3_nt: TGTGCCAGCAGCTTAGACGGGACTAGTCCTGCATGGGAGCAGTTCTTC
cdr3_aa: CASSLDGTSPAWEQFF

clone_size: -
v_call: TRBV30
d_call: TRBD2
j_call: TRBJ2-7
cdr3_nt: TGTGCCTGGCGCGGGGGGGGAACCGCCTACGAGCAGTACTTC
cdr3_aa: CAWRGGGTAYEQYF

clone_size: few
v_call: TRBV15
d_call: -
j_call: TRBJ1-2
cdr3_nt: TGTGCCACCAGTACTCGGGGGTTCGGTGGCTACACCTTC
cdr3_aa: CATSTRGFGGYTF

clone_size: few
v_call: TRBV7-2
d_call: -
j_call: TRBJ1-6
cdr3_nt: TGTGCCAGCAGCTTGGGTTGGCGAAATTCACCCCTCCACTTT
cdr3_aa: CASSLGWRNSPLHF

clone_size: -
v_call: TRBV19
d_call: -
j_call: TRBJ1-2
cdr3_nt: TGTGCCAGTAGTATTCTTGGTGGCTACACCTTC
cdr3_aa: CASSILGGYTF

clone_size: -
v_call: TRBV5-5
d_call: -
j_call: TRBJ2-6
cdr3_nt: TGTGCCAGCAGTGCAGGGGCTGGGGCCAACGTCCTGACTTTC
cdr3_aa: CASSAGAGANVLTF

clone_size: -
v_call: TRBV30
d_call: -
j_call: TRBJ1-5
cdr3_nt: TGTGCCTGGGGGATTGCCAATCAGCCCCAGCATTTT
cdr3_aa: CAWGIANQPQHF

clone_size: -
v_call: TRBV20-1
d_call: TRBD1
j_call: TRBJ1-2
cdr3_nt: TGCAGTGCTTGGGACAGCTATGGCTACACCTTC
cdr3_aa: CSAWDSYGYTF

clone_size: -
v_call: TRBV5-6
d_call: -
j_call: TRBJ1-3
cdr3_nt: TGTGCCAGCAGGAAAAGAGGAAACACCATATATTTT
cdr3_aa: CASRKRGNTIYF

clone_size: few
v_call: TRBV5-4
d_call: -
j_call: TRBJ2-3
cdr3_nt: TGTGCCAGCAGCCGCGCGCTAACTAGCACAGATACGCAGTATTTT
cdr3_aa: CASSRALTSTDTQYF

clone_size: once
v_call: TRBV5-1
d_call: -
j_call: TRBJ2-7
cdr3_nt: TGCGCCAGCAGCCGAAGAGGGGGGTTCTCCTACGAGCAGTACTTC
cdr3_aa: CASSRRGGFSYEQYF

clone_size: -
v_call: TRBV30
d_call: -
j_call: TRBJ1-5
cdr3_nt: TGTGCCTGGAGTGTCTGGGGGGAAGGGCAGCCCCAGCATTTT
cdr3_aa: CAWSVWGEGQPQHF

clone_size: once
v_call: TRBV19
d_call: -
j_call: TRBJ1-6
cdr3_nt: TGTGCCAGTAGTCACACGGATTCACCCCTCCACTTT
cdr3_aa: CASSHTDSPLHF

clone_size: -
v_call: TRBV6-5
d_call: -
j_call: TRBJ1-6
cdr3_nt: TGTGCCAGCAGTCATAAGGGGGGCGCACCCCTCCACTTT
cdr3_aa: CASSHKGGAPLHF

clone_size: -
v_call: TRBV18
d_call: -
j_call: TRBJ1-1
cdr3_nt: TGTGCCAGCTCACCACCACAGGGTGCGGGAGCTTTCTTT
cdr3_aa: CASSPPQGAGAFF

clone_size: -
v_call: TRBV2
d_call: -
j_call: TRBJ1-4
cdr3_nt: TGTGCCAGCCTTCGTGTGGAAAAACTGTTTTTT
cdr3_aa: CASLRVEKLFF

clone_size: few
v_call: TRBV7-2
d_call: -
j_call: TRBJ1-1
cdr3_nt: TGTGCCAGCAGCTTACGCAGGGTAGATACTGAAGCTTTCTTT
cdr3_aa: CASSLRRVDTEAFF

clone_size: -
v_call: TRBV29-1
d_call: TRBD1
j_call: TRBJ1-1
cdr3_nt: TGCAGCGATGACAGGGGATGGAACACTGAAGCTTTCTTT
cdr3_aa: CSDDRGWNTEAFF

clone_size: -
v_call: TRBV29-1
d_call: TRBD2
j_call: TRBJ2-5
cdr3_nt: TGCAGCGTTGAGCGGGGGGCCCAAGAGACCCAGTACTTC
cdr3_aa: CSVERGAQETQYF

clone_size: -
v_call: TRBV10-2
d_call: -
j_call: TRBJ2-7
cdr3_nt: TGCGCCAGCAGGTTTGGGGGCCGGGACGAGCAGTACTTC
cdr3_aa: CASRFGGRDEQYF

clone_size: once
v_call: TRBV18
d_call: -
j_call: TRBJ1-1
cdr3_nt: TGTGCCAGCTCACCAATCTGGGGGATGAACACTGAAGCTTTCTTT
cdr3_aa: CASSPIWGMNTEAFF

clone_size: -
v_call: TRBV7-2
d_call: -
j_call: TRBJ2-5
cdr3_nt: TGTGCCAGCAGCGGGGACACAGGACAAGAGACCCAGTACTTC
cdr3_aa: CASSGDTGQETQYF

clone_size: -
v_call: TRBV18
d_call: -
j_call: TRBJ2-3
cdr3_nt: TGTGCCAGCTCACCATTACAAGATACGCAGTATTTT
cdr3_aa: CASSPLQDTQYF

clone_size: -
v_call: TRBV6-6
d_call: -
j_call: TRBJ2-5
cdr3_nt: TGTGCCAGCACCAGGGTTCCAGAGACCCAGTACTTC
cdr3_aa: CASTRVPETQYF

clone_size: few
v_call: TRBV1
d_call: -
j_call: TRBJ1-4
cdr3_nt: TGCACCAGCAGGAGAAGGACAGGGATGGATGAAAAACTGTTTTTT
cdr3_aa: CTSRRRTGMDEKLFF

clone_size: -
v_call: TRBV23-1
d_call: -
j_call: TRBJ1-5
cdr3_nt: TGCGCCAGCAGTCAATCGTCCGATTGCGACCAGCCCCAGCATTTT
cdr3_aa: CASSQSSDCDQPQHF

clone_size: -
v_call: TRBV15
d_call: -
j_call: TRBJ1-2
cdr3_nt: TGTGCCACCAGCAGAGGGGAGGGTATTACTGGCTACACCTTC
cdr3_aa: CATSRGEGITGYTF

clone_size: -
v_call: TRBV7-2
d_call: -
j_call: TRBJ2-6
cdr3_nt: TGTGCCAGCAGCTTATCTTGGGGTTCTGGGGCCAACGTCCTGACTTTC
cdr3_aa: CASSLSWGSGANVLTF

clone_size: few
v_call: TRBV6-6
d_call: -
j_call: TRBJ2-5
cdr3_nt: TGTGCCAGCCGAGAATCCAGGTCCCAAGAGACCCAGTACTTC
cdr3_aa: CASRESRSQETQYF

clone_size: -
v_call: TRBV5-4
d_call: -
j_call: TRBJ2-2
cdr3_nt: TGTGCCAGCAGCCCTGACAGAGCAGGGGCCGGGGAGCTGTTTTTT
cdr3_aa: CASSPDRAGAGELFF

clone_size: -
v_call: TRBV9
d_call: -
j_call: TRBJ1-5
cdr3_nt: TGTGCCAGCAGCGTAGGGGGGAGCAATCAGCCCCAGCATTTT
cdr3_aa: CASSVGGSNQPQHF

clone_size: -
v_call: TRBV5-6
d_call: TRBD1
j_call: TRBJ2-7
cdr3_nt: TGTGCCAGCAGCTTGGGGGGACAGTCCTACGAGCAGTACTTC
cdr3_aa: CASSLGGQSYEQYF

clone_size: few
v_call: TRBV15
d_call: TRBD1
j_call: TRBJ2-1
cdr3_nt: TGTGCCACCAGCAGAGATACCGGGACAGGGAAATACAATGAGCAGTTCTTC
cdr3_aa: CATSRDTGTGKYNEQFF

clone_size: -
v_call: TRBV6-6
d_call: -
j_call: TRBJ1-4
cdr3_nt: TGTGCCAGCGGACCCGGACAACAGGAAAAACTGTTTTTT
cdr3_aa: CASGPGQQEKLFF

clone_size: few
v_call: TRBV6-6
d_call: -
j_call: TRBJ1-1
cdr3_nt: TGTGCCAGCAGCGCCGACGGAAACACTGAAGCTTTCTTT
cdr3_aa: CASSADGNTEAFF

clone_size: -
v_call: TRBV28
d_call: TRBD1
j_call: TRBJ1-1
cdr3_nt: TGTGCCAGCAGTTCCCCTGGACAGGGGCGAGACACTGAAGCTTTCTTT
cdr3_aa: CASSSPGQGRDTEAFF